Here is one TCR beta chain with its context. Per the germline V gene, CDR1 is MNHEY and CDR2 is SMNVEV (reference sequence). CDR3 length equals 17 residues. The germline V and J ends were trimmed by 3 bases and 6 bases, with 20 bases remaining between them. This entry is derived from a study of T cells after yellow fever vaccination. Each CDR3 protein is one row after TCRdb ran MiXCR on the 5' RACE reads. The table has about 85,000 distinct CDR3 sequences, 13% seen once. Findings of the study overall: Abundant clonotypes from the bulk population could have been carried over as contaminants into FACS-sorted repertoires.

The sequence came from a man younger than 35 who received the YFV17D yellow fever vaccine. Specimen: CD8+ T cells not binding an NS4B(214-222) dextramer, sorted from PBMCs, collected about 20 days after the first yellow fever vaccination. The J gene is TRBJ2-2, the V gene TRBV27; tentative D call: TRBD1 (5 bases). DNA of the CDR3: TGTGCCAGCAGTTTCGTCATCCCGGACAAATTTCCCGGGGAGCTGTTTTTT. Protein sequence: CASSFVIPDKFPGELFF.